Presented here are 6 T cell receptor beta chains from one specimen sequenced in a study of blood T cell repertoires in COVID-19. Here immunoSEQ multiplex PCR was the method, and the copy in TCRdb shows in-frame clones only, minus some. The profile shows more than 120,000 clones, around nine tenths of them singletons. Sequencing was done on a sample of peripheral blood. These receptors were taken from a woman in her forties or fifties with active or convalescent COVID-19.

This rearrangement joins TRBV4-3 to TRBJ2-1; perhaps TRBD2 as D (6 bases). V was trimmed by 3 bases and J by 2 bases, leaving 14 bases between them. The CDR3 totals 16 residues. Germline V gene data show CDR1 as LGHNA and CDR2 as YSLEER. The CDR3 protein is CASSQEAGAPYNEQFF. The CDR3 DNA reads TGCGCCAGCAGCCAGGAAGCGGGCGCCCCCTACAATGAGCAGTTCTTC.

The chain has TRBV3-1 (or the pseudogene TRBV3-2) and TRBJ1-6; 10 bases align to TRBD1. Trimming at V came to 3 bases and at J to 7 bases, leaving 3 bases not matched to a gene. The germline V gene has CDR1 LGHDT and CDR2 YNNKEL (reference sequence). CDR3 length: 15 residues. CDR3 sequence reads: CASSQPGQGNSPLHF. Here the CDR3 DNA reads TGTGCCAGCAGCCAGCCGGGACAGGGGAATTCACCCCTCCACTTT.

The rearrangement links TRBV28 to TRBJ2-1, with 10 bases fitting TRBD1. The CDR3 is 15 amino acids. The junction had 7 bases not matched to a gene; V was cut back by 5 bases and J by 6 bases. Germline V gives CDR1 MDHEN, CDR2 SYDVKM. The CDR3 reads CASSPGQGLLNEQFF. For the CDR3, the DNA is TGTGCCAGCAGTCCGGGACAGGGGCTACTCAATGAGCAGTTCTTC.

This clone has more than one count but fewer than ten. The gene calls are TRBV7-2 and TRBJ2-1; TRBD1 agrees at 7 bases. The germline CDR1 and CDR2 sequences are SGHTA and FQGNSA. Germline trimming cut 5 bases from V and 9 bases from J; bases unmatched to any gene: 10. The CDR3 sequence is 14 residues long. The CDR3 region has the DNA TGTGCCAGCAGCGCGCGACAGGGACAGCTTGAGCAGTTCTTC. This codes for CASSARQGQLEQFF.

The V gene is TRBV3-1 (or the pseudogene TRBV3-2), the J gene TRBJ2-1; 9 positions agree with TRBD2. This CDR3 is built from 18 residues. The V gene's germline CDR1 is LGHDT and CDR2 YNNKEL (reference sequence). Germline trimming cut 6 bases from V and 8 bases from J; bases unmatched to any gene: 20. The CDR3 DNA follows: TGTGCCAGCAGGCAGCCCACTGGGGCGGGAGGGCCCCTCGATGAGCAGTTCTTC. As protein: CASRQPTGAGGPLDEQFF.

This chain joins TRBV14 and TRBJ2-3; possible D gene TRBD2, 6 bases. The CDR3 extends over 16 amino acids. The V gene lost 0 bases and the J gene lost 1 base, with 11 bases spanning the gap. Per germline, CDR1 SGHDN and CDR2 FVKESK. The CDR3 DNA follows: TGTGCCAGCAGCCAAGAAGGGACGGGGGGCACAGATACGCAGTATTTT. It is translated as CASSQEGTGGTDTQYF.